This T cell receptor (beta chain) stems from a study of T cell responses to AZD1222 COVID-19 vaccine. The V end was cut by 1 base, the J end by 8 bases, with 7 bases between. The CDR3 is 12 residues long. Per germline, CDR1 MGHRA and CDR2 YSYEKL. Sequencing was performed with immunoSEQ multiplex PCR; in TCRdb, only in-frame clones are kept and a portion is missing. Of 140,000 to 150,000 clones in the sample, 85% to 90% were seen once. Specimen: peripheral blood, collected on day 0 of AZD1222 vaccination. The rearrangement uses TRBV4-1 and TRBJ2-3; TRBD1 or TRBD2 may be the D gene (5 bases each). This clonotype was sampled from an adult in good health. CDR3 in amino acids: CASSQAGGTQYF. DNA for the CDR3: TGCGCCAGCAGCCAAGCTGGGGGTACGCAGTATTTT.